These 17 T cell receptor beta chains were all obtained from the same sample, sequenced in a study of Graves' ophthalmopathy and Graves' hyperthyroidism. RNA transcripts were the template, and TCR beta CDR3 regions were amplified from them. The workflow started with a first-round RT-PCR run with HTBI primers and then moved on to a second-round multiplex PCR. TCRdb re-called the multiplex PCR reads through MiXCR, storing one row per CDR3 protein. Found here are a few hundred thousand distinct CDR3 sequences, about 18% of them singletons; the top ten hold roughly 2.3%. The specimen sequenced was peripheral blood. The receptors were gathered from an adult woman with stable Graves' hyperthyroidism.

Many counts were recorded for this clonotype. The chain recombines TRBV12-3 or TRBV12-4 with TRBJ2-5, with TRBD2 matching over 16 bases. V lost 3 bases, J lost 2 bases, and 6 bases stayed unmatched. This CDR3 has 18 residues. The CDR3 region is CASSLGTSGRAGQETQYF. In DNA, the CDR3 is TGTGCCAGCAGTTTGGGGACTAGCGGGAGGGCCGGGCAAGAGACCCAGTACTTC.

This clonotype has at least ten counts. The chain has TRBV7-6 and TRBJ2-7; D is unclear. In germline, CDR1 is SGHVS, CDR2 FNYEAQ. Trimming removed 4 bases at V and 3 bases at J, with 16 bases between. The CDR3 is made up of 15 amino acids. The CDR3 spells CASSSPRQGYYEQYF. The CDR3 DNA reads TGTGCCAGCAGCTCACCACGCCAAGGGTACTACGAGCAGTACTTC. Based on the CDR3 plus reference TRBV7-6 and TRBJ2-7, the full variable domain is GAGVSQSPRYKVTKRGQDVALRCDPISGHVSLYWYRQALGQGPEFLTYFNYEAQQDKSGLPNDRFSAERPEGSISTLTIQRTEQRDSAMYRCASSSPRQGYYEQYFGPGTRLTVT.

This clonotype occurred many times. The gene calls are TRBV20-1 and TRBJ2-7, with D perhaps matching TRBD1 or TRBD2 (5 bases each). Trimming shortened V by 3 bases and J by 7 bases, and 19 bases separated the two germline ends. CDR1 is DFQATT and CDR2 is SNEGSKA in the germline V gene (reference sequence). CDR3 size: 14 residues. DNA for the CDR3: TGCAGTGCTAGCAGGGCGGGCCCCCTGGCAGAGCAGTACTTC. It translates to CSASRAGPLAEQYF.

This clonotype was seen only a few times. CDR3 coding DNA: TGTGCCAGCAGTTTATCGGCGGGAGGGCCGTTTTCGGCAGATACGCAGTATTTT. It yields the protein CASSLSAGGPFSADTQYF. The genes are TRBV12-3 or TRBV12-4 and TRBJ2-3, with 9 bases aligning to TRBD2. V was clipped by 2 bases and J by 4 bases; unmatched bases: 13. There are 18 residues in the CDR3.

This clonotype was recorded many times. The junction departs from the called germline gene at one end, perhaps through a read error. The CDR3 bases are TGTGCCAGCACCTGGAAAGTTGGATCAGGTCAGCCCCGGCATTTT. Translating it yields CASTWKVGSGQPRHF. The rearrangement joins TRBV6-1 to TRBJ1-5; D is undetermined. The CDR3 extends over 15 amino acids. The germline gives CDR1 MNHNS, CDR2 SASEGT.

This clonotype was seen only a few times. This chain links TRBV7-9 with TRBJ1-3, with TRBD1 identical over 9 bases. V lost 5 bases to trimming and J lost 9 bases; unmatched junction nucleotides: 5. The CDR3 contains 13 residues. In germline, CDR1 is SEHNR, CDR2 FQNEAQ (reference sequence). The CDR3 region is CASSTGQGGTIYF. In nucleotides, the CDR3 is TGTGCCAGCAGCACGGGACAGGGTGGCACCATATATTTT. Using reference TRBV7-9 and TRBJ1-3 for the parts outside the CDR3, the full variable domain is DTGVSQNPRHKITKRGQNVTFRCDPISEHNRLYWYRQTLGQGPEFLTYFQNEAQLEKSRLLSDRFSAERPKGSFSTLEIQRTEQGDSAMYLCASSTGQGGTIYFGEGSWLTVV.

This clonotype was detected a few times. J is TRBJ1-5 and V is TRBV19, with 12 bases aligning to TRBD1. This CDR3 region has 18 residues. The V and J ends lost 4 bases and 9 bases, in that order; junction bases with no gene match: 16. CDR1 is LNHDA and CDR2 is SQIVND in the germline V gene (reference sequence). This CDR3 is CASSTTGTGGPFGGPQHF. The CDR3 DNA reads as TGTGCCAGTAGTACAACCGGGACAGGGGGCCCATTCGGAGGGCCCCAGCATTTT.

This clonotype has at least ten counts. The rearrangement uses TRBV6-6 and TRBJ2-6; a possible D gene is TRBD1 (8 bases). Germline CDR1 reads MNHNY; CDR2 reads SVGAGI (reference sequence). The CDR3 covers 19 residues. V lost 6 bases and J lost 1, with 22 bases in between. The CDR3 DNA sequence: TGTGCCAGCAGAATACCCGGGGGGACAGGCCTTTCTGGGGCCAACGTCCTGACTTTC. Its protein is CASRIPGGTGLSGANVLTF.

This clonotype was recorded at least ten times. The chain has TRBV4-1 and TRBJ2-7; perhaps TRBD2 as D (6 bases). Looked up from germline, CDR1 is MGHRA and CDR2 is YSYEKL. Trimming cost V 4 bases and J 6 bases, with 13 bases left between them. This CDR3 contains 13 residues. This CDR3 reads CASSLGTLGEQYF. As DNA, the CDR3 is TGCGCCAGCAGCCTGGGGACTTTGGGCGAGCAGTACTTC.

In this sample, this clonotype turned up many times. The rearrangement links TRBV12-3 or TRBV12-4 to TRBJ2-5, with D possibly matching TRBD2 (6 bases). The germline V and J ends were trimmed by 6 bases and 1 base, with 12 bases remaining between them. This CDR3 has 14 amino acids. As DNA, the CDR3 is TGTGCCAGCAGCAGGGACTTTCTCCAAGAGACCCAGTACTTC. Encoded protein: CASSRDFLQETQYF.

This clonotype was recorded many times. This chain joins TRBV6-2 or TRBV6-3 and TRBJ2-7; maybe TRBD1 (6 bases). The germline gives CDR1 MNHEY, CDR2 SVGEGT. The CDR3 has 15 residues. V was trimmed by 2 bases and J by 3 bases, leaving 14 bases between them. The CDR3: CASSYLDSRYYEQYF. CDR3 in DNA: TGTGCCAGCAGTTACCTGGACAGCCGATACTACGAGCAGTACTTC.

In its sample, this clonotype was seen many times. V and J are TRBV6-5 and TRBJ1-2, with D unresolved. The CDR3 is 15 residues long. V dropped 0 bases and J dropped 1 base, with 9 bases sitting between them. Germline-derived CDR1 and CDR2 are MNHEY and SVGAGI. CDR3 protein: CASSYSSSFNYGYTF. The CDR3 nucleotides are TGTGCCAGCAGTTACTCGAGCAGCTTTAACTATGGCTACACCTTC.

In this sample, this clonotype turned up many times. The genes are TRBV20-1 and TRBJ2-5, with unresolved D. Germline CDR1 reads DFQATT; CDR2 reads SNEGSKA (reference sequence). V was pared by 5 bases and J by 0 bases, with 4 bases between. CDR3 length: 11 residues. As DNA, the CDR3 is TGCAGTGCTGCGGACCAAGAGACCCAGTACTTC. It specifies CSAADQETQYF.

The table lists this clonotype with a few counts. The V call is TRBV7-9, the J call TRBJ2-5; D is unclear. Trimming shortened V by 2 bases and J by 3 bases, and 10 bases separated the two germline ends. Germline loops: CDR1 SEHNR, CDR2 FQNEAQ (reference sequence). The CDR3 spans 14 residues. Here the CDR3 reads CASSLRRREETQYF. The CDR3 coding sequence is TGTGCCAGCAGCTTAAGACGCAGAGAAGAGACCCAGTACTTC.

The chain is built from TRBV29-1 and TRBJ1-6; D gene ambiguous. Trimming shortened V by 4 bases and J by 3 bases, and 7 bases separated the two germline ends. This CDR3 comprises 13 residues. Germline CDR1 and CDR2: SQVTM and ANQGSEA. The CDR3 nucleotides read TGCAGCGTTGGGACCGACTATAATTCACCCCTCCACTTT. The encoded protein is CSVGTDYNSPLHF.

This clonotype was seen repeatedly, ten times or more. The CDR3 spells CSARDPSGTGTEAFF. The CDR3 DNA reads TGCAGTGCTAGAGATCCTTCAGGGACTGGCACTGAAGCTTTCTTT. V is TRBV20-1 and J is TRBJ1-1; TRBD1 is a possible D gene (5 bases). Per germline, CDR1 DFQATT and CDR2 SNEGSKA (reference sequence). With 0 bases removed from V and 4 bases from J, the gap between germline ends came to 15 bases. The CDR3 extends over 15 amino acids.

The rearrangement links TRBV20-1 to TRBJ1-5, with a tentative D call TRBD1 (5 bases). V was pared by 3 bases and J by 4 bases, with 13 bases between. CDR3 length equals 14 residues. In germline, CDR1 is DFQATT, CDR2 SNEGSKA (reference sequence). This chain's CDR3 is CSASSGQSNQPQHF. CDR3 sequence (DNA): TGCAGTGCTAGCTCAGGGCAGTCAAATCAGCCCCAGCATTTT.